Shown below are 31 T cell receptor beta chains from a single sample sequenced in a study of cytomegalovirus exposure and HLA in healthy donors. Both 60 Vbeta primers and 13 Jbeta primers went into the PCR. Clones were read by immunoSEQ multiplex PCR, and TCRdb kept only the in-frame ones, dropping some. The repertoire includes over 120,000 clones, roughly four fifths of them detected once, and roughly 1.4% sits in the top ten. Sequences were obtained from PBMCs. These receptors all come from a young man in good health and CMV-seropositive.

The V call is TRBV18, the J call TRBJ2-5; 8 nucleotides agree with TRBD2. This CDR3 has 15 residues. Germline CDR1 is KGHSH and CDR2 is LQKENI. V was clipped by 6 bases and J by 9 bases; unmatched bases: 15. CDR3 nucleotide sequence: TGTGCCAGCTCCCCCGGGACTAGTGGGCCGGAGGCCCAGTACTTC. Its translation: CASSPGTSGPEAQYF.

This clone came up once. The chain couples TRBV2 to TRBJ2-7, with 10 bases that match TRBD1. CDR1 SNHLY and CDR2 FYNNEI come from the germline V gene. The CDR3 loop spans 13 amino acids. Unmatched junction bases numbered 9, after V lost 9 bases and J lost 7 bases. In nucleotides, the CDR3 is TGTGCCAGTCGACAGGGGGCATCGGGAGAGCAGTACTTC. It is translated as CASRQGASGEQYF.

The chain uses TRBV7-9 and TRBJ2-2, with TRBD1 matching over 7 bases. The ends lost 1 base at V and 4 bases at J; junction bases unmatched: 3. Germline CDR1 is SEHNR and CDR2 is FQNEAQ (reference sequence). The CDR3 consists of 15 residues. The CDR3 region is CASSLGGGSTGELFF. CDR3 nucleotides: TGTGCCAGCAGCTTAGGAGGGGGCAGCACCGGGGAGCTGTTTTTT.

This clone was seen only a few times. The chain recombines TRBV28 with TRBJ2-2; D is unclear. From germline, CDR1 is MDHEN and CDR2 SYDVKM. Trimming took off 4 bases at V and 6 bases at J, with 6 bases between the two ends. The CDR3 spans 12 residues. CDR3 in amino acids: CASSSLSGELFF. The DNA for the CDR3 is TGTGCCAGCAGTTCCCTATCCGGGGAGCTGTTTTTT.

This clone was found many times. The V and J genes are TRBV27 and TRBJ1-3, with TRBD1 as a possible D gene (5 bases). From germline, CDR1 is MNHEY and CDR2 SMNVEV (reference sequence). CDR3 length: 14 amino acids. Trimming cost V 4 bases and J 2 bases, with 9 bases left between them. Here the CDR3 DNA reads TGTGCCAGCAGTTCCCCAGGGACTGGAAACACCATATATTTT. It codes for CASSSPGTGNTIYF.

V is TRBV5-8 and J is TRBJ2-1; possible D gene TRBD2, 5 bases. Looked up from germline, CDR1 is SGHTS and CDR2 is YDEGEE. V was cut by 4 bases and J by 3 bases, with 17 bases left in between. CDR3 length: 16 residues. DNA for the CDR3: TGTGCCAGCAGCCAAGGTACCGGGGTATTCTACAATGAGCAGTTCTTC. It encodes CASSQGTGVFYNEQFF.

This rearrangement joins TRBV14 to TRBJ2-7; D may be TRBD2 (6 bases). Trimming removed 1 base from V and 3 bases from J, with 7 bases in between. Per the germline V gene, CDR1 is SGHDN and CDR2 is FVKESK. The CDR3 consists of 13 residues. The CDR3 DNA is TGTGCCAGCAGCCAAGGGGGACTCTACGAGCAGTACTTC. This codes for CASSQGGLYEQYF.

V usage is TRBV7-9 and J usage is TRBJ2-1; 8 nucleotides align to TRBD2. V trimming: 3 bases; J trimming: 0 bases; junction bases outside the gene matches: 10. The CDR3 length is 18 residues. In germline, CDR1 is SEHNR, CDR2 FQNEAQ (reference sequence). CDR3 in amino acids: CASSFEGGGFSSYNEQFF. The CDR3 region has the DNA TGTGCCAGCAGCTTCGAGGGCGGGGGGTTTAGCTCCTACAATGAGCAGTTCTTC.

The chain carries TRBV5-8 and TRBJ1-3, with 7 nucleotides matching TRBD1. The germline V gene has CDR1 SGHTS and CDR2 YDEGEE. The CDR3 is 15 amino acids. With V trimmed by 4 bases and J by 4 bases, 8 bases remained unmatched. The CDR3 nucleotides are TGTGCCAGCAGCATCGACAGGGTGATCGGAAACACCATATATTTT. Amino acids: CASSIDRVIGNTIYF. Based on the CDR3 plus reference TRBV5-8 and TRBJ1-3, the full variable domain is EAGVTQSPTHLIKTRGQQATLRCSPISGHTSVYWYQQALGLGLQFLLWYDEGEERNRGNFPPRFSGRQFPNYSSELNVNALELEDSALYLCASSIDRVIGNTIYFGEGSWLTVV.

The V call is TRBV19, the J call TRBJ1-1; the match to TRBD1 covers 7 bases. Germline V gene data show CDR1 as LNHDA and CDR2 as SQIVND (reference sequence). The CDR3 sequence is 15 residues long. The ends lost 6 bases at V and 4 bases at J; junction bases unmatched: 11. The CDR3 DNA follows: TGTGCCAGTAGCATGCCGCAGGGGGTTATCACTGAAGCTTTCTTT. This gives the protein CASSMPQGVITEAFF. The full variable domain, completed using reference TRBV19 and TRBJ1-1, is DGGITQSPKYLFRKEGQNVTLSCEQNLNHDAMYWYRQDPGQGLRLIYYSQIVNDFQKGDIAEGYSVSREKKESFPLTVTSAQKNPTAFYLCASSMPQGVITEAFFGQGTRLTVV.

The chain is built from TRBV25-1 and TRBJ2-5; weak D call: TRBD1 (5 bases). Trimming took off 6 bases at V and 4 bases at J, with 21 bases between the two ends. Looked up from germline, CDR1 is MGHDK and CDR2 is SYGVNS. The length of the CDR3 is 16 residues. This CDR3 is CASRYIKAQGRETQYF. In DNA, the CDR3 is TGTGCCAGCAGATATATAAAGGCGCAGGGAAGAGAGACCCAGTACTTC.

The chain carries TRBV5-6 and TRBJ2-1; D ambiguous. CDR1 and CDR2 from the germline V gene are SGHDT and YYEEEE. This CDR3 has 16 residues. V lost 4 bases to trimming and J lost 6 bases, with 20 bases between them. The CDR3 sequence is CASSLSDLRSANEQFF. The CDR3 DNA follows: TGTGCCAGCAGCCTGAGCGACTTGCGTAGTGCCAATGAGCAGTTCTTC.

The V and J genes are TRBV10-2 and TRBJ2-1, with D maybe TRBD1 (6 bases). Per the germline V gene, CDR1 is WSHSY and CDR2 is SAAADI. There are 15 residues in the CDR3. Trimming stripped 0 bases from V and 7 bases from J, with 13 bases between. The CDR3 region is CASSESGALGNEQFF. The CDR3 bases are TGCGCCAGCAGTGAGTCGGGGGCGCTAGGGAATGAGCAGTTCTTC.

This clone was found a few times. V usage is TRBV14 and J usage is TRBJ2-6; D not resolved. V lost 4 bases and J 2 bases, leaving 12 bases between the germline ends. Germline loops: CDR1 SGHDN, CDR2 FVKESK. The CDR3 covers 16 residues. The CDR3 nucleotides read TGTGCCAGCAGCCCAACCAGAATACCTGGGGCCAACGTCCTGACTTTC. As protein: CASSPTRIPGANVLTF. Looking up the rest from reference TRBV14 and TRBJ2-6 gives the full variable domain: EAGVTQFPSHSVIEKGQTVTLRCDPISGHDNLYWYRRVMGKEIKFLLHFVKESKQDESGMPNNRFLAERTGGTYSTLKVQPAELEDSGVYFCASSPTRIPGANVLTFGAGSRLTVL.

The V gene is TRBV6-5, the J gene TRBJ1-5; D unresolved. The V gene's germline CDR1 is MNHEY and CDR2 SVGAGI. CDR3 length: 15 amino acids. V shed 2 bases and J shed 5 bases, with 13 bases lying between them. For the CDR3, the DNA is TGTGCCAGCAGTTACGGTTCGGGGAGAGATCAGCCCCAGCATTTT. The encoded protein is CASSYGSGRDQPQHF.

The chain couples TRBV7-8 to TRBJ1-5; 8 bases match TRBD1. J lost 2 bases, V lost 5 bases, and 5 bases had no gene match. CDR3 size: 15 residues. Germline CDR1 is SGHVS and CDR2 is FQNEAQ. The CDR3 nucleotides are TGTGCCAGCAGCCGGACAGGGATGGGCAATCAGCCCCAGCATTTT. It encodes CASSRTGMGNQPQHF.

The V call is TRBV5-1, the J call TRBJ1-2, with D possibly matching TRBD1 (5 bases). The CDR3 has 13 amino acids. The V end was cut by 4 bases, the J end by 3 bases, with 10 bases between. CDR1 and CDR2 (germline): SGHRS, YFSETQ. The CDR3: CASSQQGYYGYTF. DNA of the CDR3: TGCGCCAGCAGCCAGCAGGGTTACTATGGCTACACCTTC. The entire variable domain, with the rest obtained from reference TRBV5-1 and TRBJ1-2, is as follows: KAGVTQTPRYLIKTRGQQVTLSCSPISGHRSVSWYQQTPGQGLQFLFEYFSETQRNKGNFPGRFSGRQFSNSRSEMNVSTLELGDSALYLCASSQQGYYGYTFGSGTRLTVV.

The CDR3 nucleotides are TGTGCCAACTCTCCGGGTCACACGAACTTAAAGGAGCAGTACTTC. This sequence encodes CANSPGHTNLKEQYF. J is TRBJ2-7 and V is TRBV6-1; D remains unclear. V lost 10 bases, J lost 7 bases, and 26 bases lay in between. Looked up from germline, CDR1 is MNHNS and CDR2 is SASEGT. The CDR3 is 15 residues long.

V and J are TRBV28 and TRBJ2-7; 7 nucleotides line up with TRBD2. The CDR3 sequence is 16 residues long. The V gene's germline CDR1 is MDHEN and CDR2 SYDVKM. With V trimmed by 7 bases and J by 0 bases, 12 bases remained unmatched. The CDR3 nucleotides are TGTGCCAGCACCGTAACGGGGGGTCGAAGCTCCTACGAGCAGTACTTC. This encodes CASTVTGGRSSYEQYF.

The chain carries TRBV6-5 and TRBJ1-5; the match to TRBD1 covers 7 bases. CDR3 length: 15 residues. CDR1 is MNHEY and CDR2 is SVGAGI in the germline V gene. Trimming at V came to 2 bases and at J to 3 bases, leaving 4 bases not matched to a gene. The CDR3 loop is CASSYIGQDNQPQHF. In DNA, the CDR3 is TGTGCCAGCAGTTACATCGGACAGGACAATCAGCCCCAGCATTTT.

The rearrangement joins TRBV29-1 to TRBJ2-1; 8 positions match TRBD2. This CDR3 is built from 14 residues. Germline CDR1 SQVTM, CDR2 ANQGSEA. Trimming at V came to 5 bases and at J to 1 base, leaving 4 bases not matched to a gene. As DNA, the CDR3 is TGCAGCGTTAGCGGGAGAGTATCCTACAATGAGCAGTTCTTC. Amino acid sequence: CSVSGRVSYNEQFF.

This clone came up once. The rearrangement links TRBV5-1 to TRBJ1-2, with a tentative D call TRBD1 (6 bases). V was pared by 4 bases and J by 8 bases, with 12 bases between. The CDR3 covers 12 residues. The germline V gene has CDR1 SGHRS and CDR2 YFSETQ. The CDR3 loop is CASSDSGEGYTF. The CDR3 DNA sequence: TGCGCCAGCAGCGACTCAGGGGAAGGCTACACCTTC.

This clone was found once. V usage is TRBV7-9 and J usage is TRBJ2-7; D call uncertain. V gave up 5 bases and J gave up 5 bases, with 7 bases separating them. Germline CDR1 reads SEHNR; CDR2 reads FQNEAQ (reference sequence). The CDR3 loop spans 11 amino acids. CDR3 region: CASSDNHEQYF. The CDR3 DNA is TGTGCCAGCAGCGACAACCACGAGCAGTACTTC.

The J gene is TRBJ2-7, the V gene TRBV6-1, with 9 bases aligning to TRBD2. With V trimmed by 2 bases and J by 3 bases, 2 bases remained unmatched. CDR3 size: 14 residues. Germline CDR1 and CDR2: MNHNS and SASEGT. CDR3 protein: CASSELAGRYEQYF. In DNA, the CDR3 is TGTGCCAGCAGTGAACTAGCGGGGCGCTACGAGCAGTACTTC.

This clone was picked up one time. The chain links TRBV19 to TRBJ2-6; weak D call: TRBD2 (5 bases). The CDR3 runs 16 residues. V lost 5 bases and J lost 3, with 14 bases in between. Germline V lookup: CDR1 LNHDA, CDR2 SQIVND (reference sequence). Here the CDR3 DNA reads TGTGCCAGTAGTTCAATGGGAGTGAGTGGGGCCAACGTCCTGACTTTC. Its translation is CASSSMGVSGANVLTF.

This sequence joins TRBV4-1 and TRBJ2-3, with 10 bases aligning to TRBD2. The CDR3 runs 16 residues. Trimming removed 1 base from V and 5 bases from J; junction bases left unmatched: 6. Germline CDR1 MGHRA, CDR2 YSYEKL. This CDR3 reads CASSQGAGGLEDTQYF. Written as DNA, the CDR3 is TGCGCCAGCAGCCAAGGAGCGGGGGGGCTAGAAGATACGCAGTATTTT.

The chain carries TRBV14 and TRBJ2-7, with D perhaps TRBD1 (6 bases). Between the trimmed V and J ends, which lost 4 bases and 6 bases, there was a span of 16 bases. Germline CDR1 SGHDN, CDR2 FVKESK. The CDR3 contains 14 residues. CDR3: CASSRKTTGFEQYF. The CDR3 nucleotides are TGTGCCAGCAGCCGGAAAACTACAGGGTTCGAGCAGTACTTC.

The J gene is TRBJ2-5, the V gene TRBV7-3; TRBD2 aligns across 7 bases. The DNA end is more similar to TRBJ2-7, so the J call may be wrong. Germline values: CDR1 SGHTA, CDR2 FQGTGA. The CDR3 spans 15 residues. The CDR3 DNA reads TGTGCCAGCAGCTTATTTGGCGGGAGCTCCTACGAGCAGTACTTC. Residues: CASSLFGGSSYEQYF.

The gene calls are TRBV18 and TRBJ2-1; 7 nucleotides match TRBD1. The V and J ends lost 0 bases and 8 bases, in that order; junction bases with no gene match: 7. The CDR3 is 15 amino acids. CDR1 is KGHSH, CDR2 LQKENI, per germline. The CDR3 is CASSPPSAGGYEQFF. CDR3 in DNA: TGTGCCAGCTCACCACCCTCGGCAGGGGGATATGAGCAGTTCTTC.

V is TRBV27 and J is TRBJ2-1; weak D call: TRBD1 (6 bases). V shed 6 bases and J shed 4 bases, with 13 bases lying between them. Germline V lookup: CDR1 MNHEY, CDR2 SMNVEV (reference sequence). This CDR3 has 14 amino acids. CDR3 sequence: CASRLQGIYNEQFF. For the CDR3, the DNA is TGTGCCAGCAGACTACAGGGAATATACAATGAGCAGTTCTTC.

By share, this clone counts as medium-sized. The rearrangement uses TRBV10-3 and TRBJ2-5; D gene ambiguous. The CDR3 totals 13 residues. Germline-derived CDR1 and CDR2 are ENHRY and SYGVKD. Trimming cost V 3 bases and J 2 bases, with 7 bases left between them. CDR3 DNA: TGTGCCATCAGTGAACCTAGACAAGAGACCCAGTACTTC. This codes for CAISEPRQETQYF.